The T cell receptor (beta chain) described here comes from a study of CD8 T cells in ankylosing spondylitis. The CDR3 length is 18 residues. CDR1 and CDR2 (germline): DFQATT, SNEGSKA (reference sequence). V lost 0 bases and J lost 2; bases outside the gene matches: 12. TCRdb called the 5' RACE reads again in MiXCR, with one record for every CDR3 protein. This repertoire shows about 200,000 distinct CDR3 sequences, more than 10% found once; its top ten account for approximately 15%. The receptor's source is a male donor with ankylosing spondylitis or in good health (not recorded which). V gene TRBV20-1 combines with J gene TRBJ2-5, with 10 bases that match TRBD2. The source material was blood, either unsorted or a sorted T cell fraction (not recorded which). The CDR3 sequence: CSARDIGELAGRQETQYF. The CDR3 DNA is TGCAGTGCTAGAGATATCGGGGAACTAGCGGGGAGACAAGAGACCCAGTACTTC.